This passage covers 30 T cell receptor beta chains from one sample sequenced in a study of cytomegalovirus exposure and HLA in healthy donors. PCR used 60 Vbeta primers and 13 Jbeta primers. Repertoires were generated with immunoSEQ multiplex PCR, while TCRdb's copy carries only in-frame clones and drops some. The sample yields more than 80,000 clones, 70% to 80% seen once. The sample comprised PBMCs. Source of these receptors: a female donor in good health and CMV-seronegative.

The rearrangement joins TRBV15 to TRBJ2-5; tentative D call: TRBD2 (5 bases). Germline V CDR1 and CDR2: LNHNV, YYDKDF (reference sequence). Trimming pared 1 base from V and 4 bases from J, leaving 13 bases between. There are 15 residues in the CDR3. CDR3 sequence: CATSRVGGFGETQYF. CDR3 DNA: TGTGCCACCAGCAGAGTAGGAGGTTTCGGAGAGACCCAGTACTTC.

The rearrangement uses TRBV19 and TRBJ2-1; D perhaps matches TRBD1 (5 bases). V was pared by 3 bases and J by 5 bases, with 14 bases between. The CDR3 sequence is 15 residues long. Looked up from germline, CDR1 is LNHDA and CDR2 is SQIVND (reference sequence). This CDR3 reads CASSMAARVDNEQFF. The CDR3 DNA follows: TGTGCCAGTAGTATGGCGGCCAGGGTCGACAATGAGCAGTTCTTC. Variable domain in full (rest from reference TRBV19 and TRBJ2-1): DGGITQSPKYLFRKEGQNVTLSCEQNLNHDAMYWYRQDPGQGLRLIYYSQIVNDFQKGDIAEGYSVSREKKESFPLTVTSAQKNPTAFYLCASSMAARVDNEQFFGPGTRLTVL.

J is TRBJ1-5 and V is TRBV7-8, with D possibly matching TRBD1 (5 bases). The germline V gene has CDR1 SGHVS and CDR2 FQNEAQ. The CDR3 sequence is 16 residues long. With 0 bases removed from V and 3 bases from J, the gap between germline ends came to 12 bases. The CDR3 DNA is TGTGCCAGCAGCTTAGCGCTATCAGGGATCAATCAGCCCCAGCATTTT. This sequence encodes CASSLALSGINQPQHF. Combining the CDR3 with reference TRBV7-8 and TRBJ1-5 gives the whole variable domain GAGVSQSPRYKVAKRGQDVALRCDPISGHVSLFWYQQALGQGPEFLTYFQNEAQLDKSGLPSDRFFAERPEGSVSTLKIQRTQQEDSAVYLCASSLALSGINQPQHFGDGTRLSIL.

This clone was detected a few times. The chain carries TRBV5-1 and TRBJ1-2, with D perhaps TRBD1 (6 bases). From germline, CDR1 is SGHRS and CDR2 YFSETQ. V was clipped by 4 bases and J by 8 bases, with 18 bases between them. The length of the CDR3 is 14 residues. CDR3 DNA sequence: TGCGCCAGCAGCCAAATATCGGACAGCAAGGGCTACACCTTC. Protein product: CASSQISDSKGYTF.

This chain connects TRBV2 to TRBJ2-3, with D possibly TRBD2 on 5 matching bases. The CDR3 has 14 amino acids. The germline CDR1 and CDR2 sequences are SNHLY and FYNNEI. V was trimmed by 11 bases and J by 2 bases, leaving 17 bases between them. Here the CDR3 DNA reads TGTGCCTCAGCGGCCAGGTTGACCACAGATACGCAGTATTTT. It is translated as CASAARLTTDTQYF.

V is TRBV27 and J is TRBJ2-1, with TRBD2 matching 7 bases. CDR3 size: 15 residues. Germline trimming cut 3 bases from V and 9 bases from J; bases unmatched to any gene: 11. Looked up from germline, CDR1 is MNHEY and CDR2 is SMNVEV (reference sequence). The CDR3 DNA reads TGTGCCAGCAGTTTTCTGGCGGGAGCGTCGGGTGAGCAGTTCTTC. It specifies CASSFLAGASGEQFF.

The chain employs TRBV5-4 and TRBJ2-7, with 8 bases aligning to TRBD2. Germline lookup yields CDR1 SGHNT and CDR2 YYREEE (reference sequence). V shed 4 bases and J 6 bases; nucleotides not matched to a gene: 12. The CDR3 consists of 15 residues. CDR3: CASSTPGTRGGEQYF. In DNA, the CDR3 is TGTGCCAGCAGCACCCCCGGGACTAGAGGTGGCGAGCAGTACTTC.

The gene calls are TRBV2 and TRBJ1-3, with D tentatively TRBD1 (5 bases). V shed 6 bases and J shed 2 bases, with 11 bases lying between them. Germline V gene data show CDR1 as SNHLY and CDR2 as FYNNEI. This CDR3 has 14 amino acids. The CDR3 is CASRPGKAGNTIYF. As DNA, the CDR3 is TGTGCCAGCAGACCAGGGAAGGCTGGAAACACCATATATTTT. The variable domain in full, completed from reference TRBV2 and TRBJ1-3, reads EPEVTQTPSHQVTQMGQEVILRCVPISNHLYFYWYRQILGQKVEFLVSFYNNEISEKSEIFDDQFSVERPDGSNFTLKIRSTKLEDSAMYFCASRPGKAGNTIYFGEGSWLTVV.

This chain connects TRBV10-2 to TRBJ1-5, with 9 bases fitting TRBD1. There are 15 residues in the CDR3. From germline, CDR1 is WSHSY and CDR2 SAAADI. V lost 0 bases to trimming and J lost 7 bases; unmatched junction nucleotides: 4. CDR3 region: CASSESGTGRQPQHF. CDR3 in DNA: TGCGCCAGCAGTGAGTCAGGGACAGGGAGACAGCCCCAGCATTTT.

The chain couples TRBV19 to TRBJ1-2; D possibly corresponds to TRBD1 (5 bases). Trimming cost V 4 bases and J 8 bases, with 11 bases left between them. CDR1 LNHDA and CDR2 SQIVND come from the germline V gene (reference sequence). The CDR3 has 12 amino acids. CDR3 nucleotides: TGTGCCAGTAGTAGGACACCTCGGGGCTACACCTTC. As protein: CASSRTPRGYTF. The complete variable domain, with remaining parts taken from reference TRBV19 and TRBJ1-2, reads DGGITQSPKYLFRKEGQNVTLSCEQNLNHDAMYWYRQDPGQGLRLIYYSQIVNDFQKGDIAEGYSVSREKKESFPLTVTSAQKNPTAFYLCASSRTPRGYTFGSGTRLTVV.

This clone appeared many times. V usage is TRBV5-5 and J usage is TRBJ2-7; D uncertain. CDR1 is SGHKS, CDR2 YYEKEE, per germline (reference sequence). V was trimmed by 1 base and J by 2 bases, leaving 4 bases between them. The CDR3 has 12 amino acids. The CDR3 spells CASSLPTYEQYF. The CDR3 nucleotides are TGTGCCAGCAGCTTGCCCACCTACGAGCAGTACTTC.

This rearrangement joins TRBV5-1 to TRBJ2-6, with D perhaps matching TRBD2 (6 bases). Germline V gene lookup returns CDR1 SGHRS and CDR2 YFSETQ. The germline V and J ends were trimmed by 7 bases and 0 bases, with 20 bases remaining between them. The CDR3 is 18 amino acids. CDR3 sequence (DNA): TGCGCCAGCCTTCCCGGGGCGGGCGGGATCTCTGGGGCCAACGTCCTGACTTTC. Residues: CASLPGAGGISGANVLTF.

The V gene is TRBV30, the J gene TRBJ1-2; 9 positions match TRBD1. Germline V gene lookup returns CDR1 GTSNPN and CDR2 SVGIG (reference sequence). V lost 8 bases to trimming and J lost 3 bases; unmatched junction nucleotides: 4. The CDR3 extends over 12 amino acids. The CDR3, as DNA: TGTGCCACGGGGACAGGGCACTATGGCTACACCTTC. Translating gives CATGTGHYGYTF.

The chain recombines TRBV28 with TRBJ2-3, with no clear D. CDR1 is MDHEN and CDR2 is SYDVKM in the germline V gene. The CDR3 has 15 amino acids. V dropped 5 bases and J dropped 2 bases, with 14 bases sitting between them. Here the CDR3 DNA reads TGTGCCAGCAGTACGTTAGTGTGGTCCACAGATACGCAGTATTTT. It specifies CASSTLVWSTDTQYF.

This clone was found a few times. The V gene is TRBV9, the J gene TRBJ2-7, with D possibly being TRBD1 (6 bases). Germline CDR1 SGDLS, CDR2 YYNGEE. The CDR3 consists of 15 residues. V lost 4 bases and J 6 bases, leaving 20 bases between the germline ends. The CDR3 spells CASSPSGAAWGEQYF. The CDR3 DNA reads TGTGCCAGCAGCCCTTCAGGGGCGGCATGGGGCGAGCAGTACTTC.

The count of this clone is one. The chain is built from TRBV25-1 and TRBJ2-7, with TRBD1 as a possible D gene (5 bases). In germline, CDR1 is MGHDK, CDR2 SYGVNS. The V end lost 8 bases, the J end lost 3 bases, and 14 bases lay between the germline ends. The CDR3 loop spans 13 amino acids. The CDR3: CASETEPGYEQYF. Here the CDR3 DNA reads TGTGCCAGCGAGACAGAACCGGGCTACGAGCAGTACTTC.

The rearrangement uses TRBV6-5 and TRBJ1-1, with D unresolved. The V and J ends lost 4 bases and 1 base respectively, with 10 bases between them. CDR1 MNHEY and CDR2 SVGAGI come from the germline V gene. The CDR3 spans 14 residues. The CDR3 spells CASSSLAGNTEAFF. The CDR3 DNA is TGTGCCAGCAGTTCCCTGGCAGGGAACACTGAAGCTTTCTTT.

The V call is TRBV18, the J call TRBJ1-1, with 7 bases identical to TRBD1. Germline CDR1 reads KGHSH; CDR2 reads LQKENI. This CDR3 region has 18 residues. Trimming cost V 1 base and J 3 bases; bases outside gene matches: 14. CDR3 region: CASSPRGQKKSSDTEAFF. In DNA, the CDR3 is TGTGCCAGCTCACCACGGGGACAGAAAAAGTCCTCGGACACTGAAGCTTTCTTT.

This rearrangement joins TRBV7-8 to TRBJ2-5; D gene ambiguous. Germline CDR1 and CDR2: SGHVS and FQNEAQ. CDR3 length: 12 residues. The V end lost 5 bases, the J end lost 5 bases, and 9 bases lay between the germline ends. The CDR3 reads CASSPISETQYF. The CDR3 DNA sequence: TGTGCCAGCAGCCCGATTAGTGAGACCCAGTACTTC.

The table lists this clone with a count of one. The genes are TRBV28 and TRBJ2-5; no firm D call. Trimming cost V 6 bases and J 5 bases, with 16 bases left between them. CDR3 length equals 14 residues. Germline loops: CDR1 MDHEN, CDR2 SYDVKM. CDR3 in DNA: TGTGCCAGCAGACCCCTCGTTAGCCGGGAGACCCAGTACTTC. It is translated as CASRPLVSRETQYF.

The CDR3 spells CASSFQQSYEQYF. The CDR3, as DNA: TGCGCCAGCAGCTTCCAACAGAGTTACGAGCAGTACTTC. J is TRBJ2-7 and V is TRBV5-1; D gene uncertain. Trimming removed 2 bases from V and 4 bases from J, with 10 bases in between. The CDR3 is made up of 13 amino acids. In germline, CDR1 is SGHRS, CDR2 YFSETQ.

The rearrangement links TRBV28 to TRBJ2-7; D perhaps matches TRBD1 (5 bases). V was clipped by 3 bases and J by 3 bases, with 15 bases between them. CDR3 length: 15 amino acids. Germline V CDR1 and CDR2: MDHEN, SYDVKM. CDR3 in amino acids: CASSLGPRSVYEQYF. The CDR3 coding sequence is TGTGCCAGCAGTTTGGGGCCAAGGAGCGTCTACGAGCAGTACTTC.

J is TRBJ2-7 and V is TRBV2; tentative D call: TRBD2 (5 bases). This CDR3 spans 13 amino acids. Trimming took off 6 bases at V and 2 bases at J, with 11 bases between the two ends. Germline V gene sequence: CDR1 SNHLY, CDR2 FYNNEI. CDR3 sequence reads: CASRGGLAYEQYF. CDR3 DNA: TGTGCCAGCAGAGGCGGGCTGGCCTACGAGCAGTACTTC.

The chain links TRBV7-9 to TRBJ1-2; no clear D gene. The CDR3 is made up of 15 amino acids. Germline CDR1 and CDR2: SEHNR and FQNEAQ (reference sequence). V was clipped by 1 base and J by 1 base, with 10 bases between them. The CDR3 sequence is CASSLGGPYNYGYTF. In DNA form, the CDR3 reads TGTGCCAGCAGCTTAGGCGGGCCTTATAACTATGGCTACACCTTC. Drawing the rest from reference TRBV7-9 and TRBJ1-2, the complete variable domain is DTGVSQNPRHKITKRGQNVTFRCDPISEHNRLYWYRQTLGQGPEFLTYFQNEAQLEKSRLLSDRFSAERPKGSFSTLEIQRTEQGDSAMYLCASSLGGPYNYGYTFGSGTRLTVV.

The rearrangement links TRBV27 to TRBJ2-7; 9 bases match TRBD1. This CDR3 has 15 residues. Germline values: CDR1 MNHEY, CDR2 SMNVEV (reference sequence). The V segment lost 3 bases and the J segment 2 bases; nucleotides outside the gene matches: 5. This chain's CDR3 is CASSFGGQGPYEQYF. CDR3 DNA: TGTGCCAGCAGTTTTGGGGGACAGGGTCCCTACGAGCAGTACTTC.

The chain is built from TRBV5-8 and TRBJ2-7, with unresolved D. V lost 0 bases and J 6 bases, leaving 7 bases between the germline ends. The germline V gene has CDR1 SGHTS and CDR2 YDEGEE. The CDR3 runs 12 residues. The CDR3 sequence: CASSLVPLEQYF. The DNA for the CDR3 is TGTGCCAGCAGCTTGGTCCCTCTCGAGCAGTACTTC.

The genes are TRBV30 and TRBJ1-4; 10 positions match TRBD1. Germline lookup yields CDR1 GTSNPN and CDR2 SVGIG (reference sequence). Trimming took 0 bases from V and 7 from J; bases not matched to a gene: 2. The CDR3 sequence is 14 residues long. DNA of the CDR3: TGTGCCTGGAGTGTGACAGGGGGCCTTGAAAAACTGTTTTTT. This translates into CAWSVTGGLEKLFF.

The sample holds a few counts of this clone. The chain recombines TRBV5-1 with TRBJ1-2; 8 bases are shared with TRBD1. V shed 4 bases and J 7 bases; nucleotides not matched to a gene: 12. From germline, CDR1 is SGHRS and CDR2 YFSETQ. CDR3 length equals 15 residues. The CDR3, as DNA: TGCGCCAGCAGCAACTACAGGGGGGAGCAAGTTGGCTACACCTTC. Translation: CASSNYRGEQVGYTF.

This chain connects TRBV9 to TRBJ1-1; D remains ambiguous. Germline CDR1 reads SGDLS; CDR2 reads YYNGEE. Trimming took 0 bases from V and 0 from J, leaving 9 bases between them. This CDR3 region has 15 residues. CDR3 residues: CASSVVNQMNTEAFF. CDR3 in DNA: TGTGCCAGCAGCGTAGTGAACCAGATGAACACTGAAGCTTTCTTT.

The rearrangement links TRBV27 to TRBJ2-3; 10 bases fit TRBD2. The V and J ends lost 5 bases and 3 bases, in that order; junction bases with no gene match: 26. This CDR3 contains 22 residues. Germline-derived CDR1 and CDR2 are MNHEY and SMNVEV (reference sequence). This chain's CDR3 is CASSAAGLGPGTSGKTTDTQYF. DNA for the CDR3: TGTGCCAGCAGTGCAGCCGGTTTAGGCCCTGGCACTAGCGGGAAGACGACAGATACGCAGTATTTT.